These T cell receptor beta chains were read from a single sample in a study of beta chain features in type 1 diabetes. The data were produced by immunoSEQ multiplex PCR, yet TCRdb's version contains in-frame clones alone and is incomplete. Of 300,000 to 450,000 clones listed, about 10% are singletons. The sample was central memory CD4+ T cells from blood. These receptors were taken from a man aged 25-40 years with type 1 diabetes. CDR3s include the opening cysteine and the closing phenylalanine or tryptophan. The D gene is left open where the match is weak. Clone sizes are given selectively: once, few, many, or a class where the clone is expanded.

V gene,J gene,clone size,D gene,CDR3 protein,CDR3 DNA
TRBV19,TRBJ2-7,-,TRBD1,CASSTVLTGHYEQYF,TGTGCCAGTAGTACTGTCCTGACAGGGCACTACGAGCAGTACTTC
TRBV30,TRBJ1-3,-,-,CAWTTGFMGNTIYF,TGTGCCTGGACCACAGGGTTCATGGGAAACACCATATATTTT
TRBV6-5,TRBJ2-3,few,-,CASSSPTGRAQYF,TGTGCCAGCAGTTCCCCGACAGGGAGGGCACAGTATTTT
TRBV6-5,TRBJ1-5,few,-,CASRVAVGLNQPQHF,TGTGCCAGCAGAGTAGCGGTAGGGTTAAATCAGCCCCAGCATTTT
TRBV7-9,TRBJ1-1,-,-,CASSSLAEEAFF,TGTGCCAGCAGCTCCCTGGCGGAAGAAGCTTTCTTT
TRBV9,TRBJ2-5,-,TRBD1,CASSVETGGGETQYF,TGTGCCAGCAGCGTAGAGACAGGGGGCGGCGAGACCCAGTACTTC
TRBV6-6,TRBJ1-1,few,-,CASSYSSRGTNTEAFF,TGTGCCAGCAGTTACTCGTCCCGGGGGACGAACACTGAAGCTTTCTTT
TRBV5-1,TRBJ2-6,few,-,CASSLGASGANVLTF,TGCGCCAGCAGTCTGGGGGCGTCTGGGGCCAACGTCCTGACTTTC
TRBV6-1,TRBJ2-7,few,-,CASRWTRSYEQYF,TGTGCCAGCAGATGGACCCGATCCTACGAGCAGTACTTC
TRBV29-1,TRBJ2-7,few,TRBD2,CSVGGASGTNSYEQYF,TGCAGCGTTGGGGGGGCTAGCGGGACCAACTCCTACGAGCAGTACTTC
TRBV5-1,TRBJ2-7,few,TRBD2,CASSFEGRRSGSRSYEQYF,TGCGCCAGCAGCTTCGAGGGCCGCCGGAGCGGGAGCCGCTCCTACGAGCAGTACTTC
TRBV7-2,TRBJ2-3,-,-,CASSLGATAYYTDTQYF,TGTGCCAGCAGCTTAGGGGCGACAGCGTACTACACAGATACGCAGTATTTT
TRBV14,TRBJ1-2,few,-,CASSQETGRYGYTF,TGTGCCAGCAGCCAAGAAACAGGGAGATATGGCTACACCTTC
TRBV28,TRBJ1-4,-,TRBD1,CASTVWAGGTNEKLFF,TGTGCCAGCACAGTTTGGGCAGGGGGAACTAATGAAAAACTGTTTTTT
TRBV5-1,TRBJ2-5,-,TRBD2,CASSQGLQNQETQYF,TGCGCCAGCAGCCAGGGACTACAAAATCAAGAGACCCAGTACTTC
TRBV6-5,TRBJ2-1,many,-,CASSQPGYGEQFF,TGTGCCAGCAGTCAACCAGGGTACGGGGAGCAGTTCTTC
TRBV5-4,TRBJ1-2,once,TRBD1,CASSPTGGGYGYTF,TGTGCCAGCAGCCCAACAGGGGGAGGATATGGCTACACCTTC
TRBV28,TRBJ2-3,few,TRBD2,CASSPYAISPSGGTQYF,TGTGCCAGCAGTCCTTACGCCATCTCTCCCTCGGGGGGTACGCAGTATTTT
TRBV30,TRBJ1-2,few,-,CAWSRGPIYGYTF,TGTGCCTGGAGTAGGGGCCCTATCTATGGCTACACCTTC
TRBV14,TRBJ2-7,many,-,CASSARDLNRHEQYF,TGTGCCAGCAGCGCCCGGGACCTTAACCGACACGAGCAGTACTTC
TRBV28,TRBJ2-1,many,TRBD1,CASKKLGTAYNEQFF,TGTGCCAGCAAGAAGTTGGGGACAGCATACAATGAGCAGTTCTTC
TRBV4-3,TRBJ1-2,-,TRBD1,CASSRGTEGYGYTF,TGCGCCAGCAGCCGAGGGACAGAGGGCTATGGCTACACCTTC
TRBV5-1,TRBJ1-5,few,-,CASSLEGTGQPQHF,TGCGCCAGCAGCTTGGAAGGGACCGGTCAGCCCCAGCATTTT
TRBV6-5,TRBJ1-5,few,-,CASSLDAGPQHF,TGTGCCAGCAGCCTGGACGCCGGGCCCCAGCATTTT
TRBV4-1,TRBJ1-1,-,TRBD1,CASSPQGASNTEAFF,TGCGCCAGCAGCCCGCAGGGGGCTTCGAACACTGAAGCTTTCTTT
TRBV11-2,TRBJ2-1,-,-,CASSLDQSGSAAGAEQFF,TGTGCCAGCAGCTTAGATCAATCCGGGTCTGCAGCAGGGGCTGAGCAGTTCTTC